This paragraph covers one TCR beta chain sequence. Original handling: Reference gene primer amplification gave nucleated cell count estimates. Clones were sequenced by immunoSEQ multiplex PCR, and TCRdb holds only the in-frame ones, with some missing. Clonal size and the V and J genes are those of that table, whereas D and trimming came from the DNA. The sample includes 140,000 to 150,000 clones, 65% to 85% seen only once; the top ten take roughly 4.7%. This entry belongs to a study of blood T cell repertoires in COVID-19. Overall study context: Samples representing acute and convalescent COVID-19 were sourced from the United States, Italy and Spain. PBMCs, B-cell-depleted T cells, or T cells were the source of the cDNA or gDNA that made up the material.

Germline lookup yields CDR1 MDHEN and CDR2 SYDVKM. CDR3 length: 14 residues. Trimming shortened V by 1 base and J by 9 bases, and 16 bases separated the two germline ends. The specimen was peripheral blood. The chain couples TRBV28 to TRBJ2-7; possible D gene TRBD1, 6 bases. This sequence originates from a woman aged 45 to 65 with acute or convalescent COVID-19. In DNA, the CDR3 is TGTGCCAGCAGTTTATTCGGGACACCGCCACGGCAGTACTTC. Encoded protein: CASSLFGTPPRQYF.